These 22 T cell receptor beta chains share one sample of origin, sequenced in a study of cytomegalovirus exposure and HLA in healthy donors. Primers: 60 Vbeta forward and 13 Jbeta reverse. Method: immunoSEQ multiplex PCR; TCRdb's copy keeps in-frame clones and lacks some. The sample lists 120,000 to 150,000 clones; roughly 76% were seen once. Material: PBMCs. The receptors shown here come from a woman younger than 45 in good health and CMV-seronegative.

V usage is TRBV9 and J usage is TRBJ2-5, with D possibly being TRBD2 (6 bases). Trimming left V 3 bases short and J 1 base short, with 16 bases between. The CDR3 has 16 amino acids. The germline V gene has CDR1 SGDLS and CDR2 YYNGEE. The CDR3 here is CASSEFPLGGQETQYF. CDR3 DNA sequence: TGTGCCAGCAGCGAGTTCCCCCTCGGGGGCCAAGAGACCCAGTACTTC.

This clone was seen a single time. The chain recombines TRBV21-1 with TRBJ2-7; the D call TRBD2 from the table was never checked on the DNA. TRBV21-1 is classified as a pseudogene. This CDR3 comprises 16 residues. Written as DNA, the CDR3 is TGTGCCAGCAGCAAAGGAGAGAGAAGATCCCTTTGCGAGCAGTACTTC. It specifies CASSKGERRSLCEQYF.

The chain is built from TRBV10-3 and TRBJ2-1, with D perhaps matching TRBD2 (6 bases). CDR3 length: 17 amino acids. Germline CDR1 reads ENHRY; CDR2 reads SYGVKD. V was shortened by 3 bases and J by 7 bases, with 22 bases between the two germline ends. CDR3 residues: CAISEASWRDRRNEQFF. Here the CDR3 DNA reads TGTGCCATCAGTGAAGCCTCCTGGCGGGATAGGAGGAATGAGCAGTTCTTC.

The rearrangement joins TRBV19 to TRBJ2-7; 9 bases are a match to TRBD2. The CDR3 is 15 residues long. The germline CDR1 and CDR2 sequences are LNHDA and SQIVND (reference sequence). V trimming: 2 bases; J trimming: 6 bases; junction bases outside the gene matches: 8. CDR3 region: CASSIRSGGPLEQYF. CDR3 nucleotides: TGTGCCAGTAGTATACGGAGCGGGGGGCCCCTCGAGCAGTACTTC.

The genes are TRBV7-9 and TRBJ2-3, with 7 bases identical to TRBD1. The germline gives CDR1 SEHNR, CDR2 FQNEAQ (reference sequence). This CDR3 comprises 13 residues. Germline trimming cut 5 bases from V and 5 bases from J; bases unmatched to any gene: 4. As DNA, the CDR3 is TGTGCCAGCAGCGTGTCAGGGGGAGATACGCAGTATTTT. Its translation is CASSVSGGDTQYF.

The chain couples TRBV28 to TRBJ2-3; D is undetermined. The CDR3 runs to 15 residues. The V end lost 5 bases, the J end lost 1 base, and 13 bases lay between the germline ends. Germline CDR1 is MDHEN and CDR2 is SYDVKM. The CDR3 spells CASSITGLGTDTQYF. In nucleotides, the CDR3 is TGTGCCAGCAGTATAACCGGGTTAGGCACAGATACGCAGTATTTT.

CDR3 region: CASSVSSGSGSEQFF. The CDR3 bases are TGTGCCAGCAGCGTTAGTAGCGGGAGTGGCAGTGAGCAGTTCTTC. The J gene is TRBJ2-1, the V gene TRBV9; 9 nucleotides match TRBD2. The CDR3 totals 15 residues. V lost 2 bases to trimming and J lost 9 bases; unmatched junction nucleotides: 9. Germline-derived CDR1 and CDR2 are SGDLS and YYNGEE.

This clone was seen just once. The chain combines TRBV30 with TRBJ1-5, with 10 bases aligning to TRBD1. This CDR3 comprises 13 residues. Germline CDR1 GTSNPN, CDR2 SVGIG (reference sequence). V lost 7 bases and J lost 3; bases outside the gene matches: 3. CDR3 coding DNA: TGTGCCTTCGGGACAGGGGACAATCAGCCCCAGCATTTT. Translating it yields CAFGTGDNQPQHF.

The chain joins TRBV2 to TRBJ2-3; 9 bases align to TRBD2. This CDR3 is built from 15 residues. The trim removed 2 bases at V and 6 bases at J, leaving 6 bases unmatched. Germline CDR1 SNHLY, CDR2 FYNNEI. CDR3 sequence (DNA): TGTGCCAGCAGTGAACGTCTAGCGGGGATGGATACGCAGTATTTT. Its translation: CASSERLAGMDTQYF.

This clone was observed a few times. The chain is built from TRBV11-3 and TRBJ1-5; TRBD1 agrees at 8 bases. V was pared by 5 bases and J by 2 bases, with 8 bases of the junction left unmatched. Germline-derived CDR1 and CDR2 are SGHNT and YENEEA. The CDR3 totals 16 residues. The chain's CDR3 is CASSQDREQGNQPQHF. CDR3 nucleotides: TGTGCCAGCAGCCAGGACAGGGAGCAAGGCAATCAGCCCCAGCATTTT.

The chain recombines TRBV5-6 with TRBJ1-2; TRBD1 matches at 8 bases. Per the germline V gene, CDR1 is SGHDT and CDR2 is YYEEEE. The trim removed 7 bases at V and 6 bases at J, leaving 11 bases unmatched. The CDR3 consists of 14 residues. CDR3 DNA sequence: TGTGCCAGCGTCCCCAGGGGGCGCTTAAATGGCTACACCTTC. Translating gives CASVPRGRLNGYTF.

The rearrangement joins TRBV7-3 to TRBJ1-5; 7 bases are shared with TRBD1. This CDR3 comprises 15 residues. Trimming cost V 2 bases and J 1 base; bases outside gene matches: 2. Germline CDR1 reads SGHTA; CDR2 reads FQGTGA. The CDR3 DNA reads TGTGCCAGCAGCTTAGGGGACAGAAGCAATCAGCCCCAGCATTTT. Its translation is CASSLGDRSNQPQHF.

In its sample, this clone was seen a few times. The chain is built from TRBV6-1 and TRBJ1-6, with D perhaps TRBD1 (5 bases). The germline gives CDR1 MNHNS, CDR2 SASEGT. Between the trimmed V and J ends, which lost 8 bases and 4 bases, there was a span of 9 bases. There are 13 residues in the CDR3. Here the CDR3 DNA reads TGTGCCAGCGGGGGGACTTATAATTCACCCCTCCACTTT. Its translation is CASGGTYNSPLHF.

This rearrangement joins TRBV19 to TRBJ2-1, with D tentatively TRBD1 (6 bases). CDR1 and CDR2 from the germline V gene are LNHDA and SQIVND (reference sequence). The V gene lost 8 bases and the J gene lost 7 bases, with 15 bases spanning the gap. CDR3 length equals 13 residues. This CDR3 reads CASGRGWRNEQFF. As DNA, the CDR3 is TGTGCCAGTGGCAGGGGTTGGAGAAATGAGCAGTTCTTC.

This chain links TRBV7-3 with TRBJ2-1, with D tentatively TRBD2 (7 bases). CDR1 and CDR2 from the germline V gene are SGHTA and FQGTGA. The CDR3 covers 13 residues. The germline V and J ends were trimmed by 1 base and 10 bases, with 11 bases remaining between them. Here the CDR3 DNA reads TGTGCCAGCAGCTTAAAGGGGGAGGGAGAGCAGTTCTTC. It yields the protein CASSLKGEGEQFF.

This clone appeared once. The rearrangement joins TRBV5-1 to TRBJ1-2, with a possible D match to TRBD1 (6 bases). V lost 4 bases, J lost 2 bases, and 18 bases lay in between. From germline, CDR1 is SGHRS and CDR2 YFSETQ. This CDR3 has 16 residues. The CDR3 sequence is CASSAARRGQNYGYTF. The CDR3 coding sequence is TGCGCCAGCAGCGCCGCCCGGCGCGGACAGAACTATGGCTACACCTTC.

The V and J genes are TRBV5-6 and TRBJ1-2; no clear D. The CDR3 extends over 17 amino acids. Trimming removed 2 bases from V and 4 bases from J, with 21 bases in between. Germline CDR1 SGHDT, CDR2 YYEEEE. CDR3 sequence (DNA): TGTGCCAGCAGCTTTCTCGTCCCGGGCCGCGCGGGCTATGGCTACACCTTC. This gives the protein CASSFLVPGRAGYGYTF. Looking up the rest from reference TRBV5-6 and TRBJ1-2 gives the full variable domain: DAGVTQSPTHLIKTRGQQVTLRCSPKSGHDTVSWYQQALGQGPQFIFQYYEEEERQRGNFPDRFSGHQFPNYSSELNVNALLLGDSALYLCASSFLVPGRAGYGYTFGSGTRLTVV.

This clone was detected only a few times. The J gene is TRBJ2-7, the V gene TRBV10-2; 8 bases line up with TRBD2. There are 15 residues in the CDR3. Trimming removed 0 bases from V and 4 bases from J; junction bases left unmatched: 5. Germline lookup yields CDR1 WSHSY and CDR2 SAAADI. CDR3 DNA: TGCGCCAGCAGTGAGTCGATCGGGGGGGCTTACGAGCAGTACTTC. It encodes CASSESIGGAYEQYF.

The chain combines TRBV27 with TRBJ2-7; TRBD1 agrees at 7 bases. CDR3 length: 14 amino acids. Germline V gene data show CDR1 as MNHEY and CDR2 as SMNVEV (reference sequence). Trimming cost V 2 bases and J 4 bases; bases outside gene matches: 5. The CDR3 nucleotides read TGTGCCAGCAGTTTACGACAGGGTATTTACGAGCAGTACTTC. Residues: CASSLRQGIYEQYF.

The rearrangement links TRBV10-3 to TRBJ2-3; weak D call: TRBD1 (5 bases). Germline V gives CDR1 ENHRY, CDR2 SYGVKD. This CDR3 spans 14 amino acids. The ends were cut back, 11 bases at V and 2 bases at J, with 17 bases in the middle. CDR3 DNA: TGTGCCGCAGGACCCGGACAAAACACAGATACGCAGTATTTT. Amino acids: CAAGPGQNTDTQYF.

This rearrangement joins TRBV5-1 to TRBJ2-3, with TRBD2 matching over 7 bases. This CDR3 contains 19 residues. Germline CDR1 is SGHRS and CDR2 is YFSETQ. Germline trimming cut 4 bases from V and 4 bases from J; bases unmatched to any gene: 21. The DNA of the CDR3 is TGCGCCAGCAGCCCTTTTTCGGGGGGACCCTTTCCTCCTGCAGATACGCAGTATTTT. Its translation is CASSPFSGGPFPPADTQYF.

A few counts support this clone. This chain uses TRBV6-6 with TRBJ2-7; D might be TRBD2 (5 bases). CDR1 and CDR2 from the germline V gene are MNHNY and SVGAGI (reference sequence). This CDR3 is built from 14 residues. Trimming pared 0 bases from V and 3 bases from J, leaving 9 bases between. The CDR3 sequence is CASSYSAVFYEQYF. CDR3 coding DNA: TGTGCCAGCAGTTACTCAGCGGTATTCTACGAGCAGTACTTC.